This T cell receptor (beta chain) was recovered during a study of regulatory T cells in long-lasting Graves disease. Study results and caveats: Examination was confined to peripheral blood, excluding thyroid tissue. Favoring TRBV28, TRBJ1-2 and TRBJ2-5 was a feature seen in persistent disease.

Germline assignment: CDR1 MNHEY and CDR2 SVGEGT. V trimming: 8 bases; J trimming: 3 bases; junction bases outside the gene matches: 6. The CDR3 is 15 amino acids. Details on this clonotype: Its antigen is unidentified.

HTBI primers from iRepertoire and Arm-PCR of CDR3 regions yielded the TCR beta libraries. TCRdb reprocessed the multiplex PCR reads via MiXCR and lists one record per CDR3 protein. The data hold about 430,000 distinct CDR3 sequences, with 20% to 25% observed a single time. Stated time point: persistent/refractory GD, antithyroid drugs over 5 years with positive TRAb. Preparation of the TCR library used RNA extracted from PBMCs. American Thyroid Association guidelines served as the basis for diagnosing Graves' disease. The rearrangement links TRBV6-2 or TRBV6-3 to TRBJ2-7; 14 nucleotides match TRBD2. The sequencing used peripheral blood mononuclear cells (PBMCs), collected when the disease was refractory, from a patient treated with antithyroid drugs. The TCR sequence derives from a female donor with Graves disease. The chain's CDR3 is CASYSGTSGSYEQYF. The CDR3 nucleotides read TGTGCCAGCTACTCCGGGACTAGCGGGAGCTACGAGCAGTACTTC.